Below, 5 T cell receptor beta chains from the same sample are listed, as sequenced in a study of breast tumors, draining lymph nodes, adjacent tissues listed by TCRdb under 2016. Library generation was performed with multiplex PCR. The listed sequencing device is Illumina HiSeq 2000. Using fastp trimming at Q25 and MiXCR clonotype assembly, TCRdb reanalyzed the public sequencing data and kept in-frame beta chains. All rows with the same CDR3 protein become a single entry with the most common DNA and genes. The table for this sample lists approximately 31,000 distinct CDR3 sequences; over 55% of them were counted only once. About a sixth of the sample is in the top ten clones. Sequencing input: breast tumor tissue. These receptors all come from a female donor with breast cancer. Some clones in this sample may be carry-over from other donors' samples.

This clonotype turned up a few times. The rearrangement uses TRBV2 and TRBJ2-2; 7 positions match TRBD1. CDR1 SNHLY and CDR2 FYNNEI come from the germline V gene. CDR3 size: 13 residues. V dropped 6 bases and J dropped 4; count of bases not matched to a gene: 2. This CDR3 is CASRSGGTGELFF. The CDR3 nucleotides read TGTGCCAGCAGGTCAGGGGGCACCGGGGAGCTGTTTTTT.

V is TRBV6-5 and J is TRBJ2-7; a possible D gene is TRBD2 (7 bases). The CDR3 has 14 amino acids. V was clipped by 5 bases and J by 0 bases, with 11 bases between them. CDR1 and CDR2 from the germline V gene are MNHEY and SVGAGI. CDR3 protein: CASSRGASSYEQYF. In nucleotides, the CDR3 is TGTGCCAGCAGTCGGGGGGCCTCCTCCTACGAGCAGTACTTC.

Here the CDR3 reads CASSRGLAGGISGANVLTF. CDR3 nucleotide sequence: TGTGCCAGCAGTAGAGGACTAGCGGGGGGCATCTCTGGGGCCAACGTCCTGACTTTC. This chain uses TRBV2 with TRBJ2-6; 14 positions agree with TRBD2. Germline CDR1 and CDR2: SNHLY and FYNNEI. This CDR3 region has 19 residues. With V trimmed by 5 bases and J by 0 bases, 6 bases remained unmatched.

The V call is TRBV5-1, the J call TRBJ2-3, with D possibly being TRBD1 (6 bases). Trimming removed 5 bases at V and 0 bases at J, with 10 bases between. The CDR3 totals 14 residues. In germline, CDR1 is SGHRS, CDR2 YFSETQ. The DNA of the CDR3 is TGCGCCAGCAGGAAGACAGGTAGCACAGATACGCAGTATTTT. Amino acid sequence: CASRKTGSTDTQYF.

By sample share, this clonotype is medium-sized (0.01 to 0.1%). J is TRBJ1-2 and V is TRBV7-2; D gene unclear. The CDR3 sequence is 15 residues long. The germline V gene encodes CDR1 SGHTA and CDR2 FQGNSA. Trimming pared 7 bases from V and 0 bases from J, leaving 15 bases between. The CDR3 spells CASTSSPGTNYGYTF. The CDR3 nucleotides read TGTGCCAGCACCTCTTCTCCGGGAACTAACTATGGCTACACCTTC.